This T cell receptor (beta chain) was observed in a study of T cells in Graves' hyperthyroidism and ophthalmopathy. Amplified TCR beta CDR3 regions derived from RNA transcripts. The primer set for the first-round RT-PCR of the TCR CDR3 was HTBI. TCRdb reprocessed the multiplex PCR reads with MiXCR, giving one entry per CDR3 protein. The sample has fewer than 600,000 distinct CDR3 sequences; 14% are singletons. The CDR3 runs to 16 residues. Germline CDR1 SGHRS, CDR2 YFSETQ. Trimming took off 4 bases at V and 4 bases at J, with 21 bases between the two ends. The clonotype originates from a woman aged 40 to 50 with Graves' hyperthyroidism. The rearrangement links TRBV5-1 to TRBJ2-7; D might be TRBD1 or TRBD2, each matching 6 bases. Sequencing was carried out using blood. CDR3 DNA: TGCGCCAGCAGCCAAGGGCTGCCCGGGGGCCGGTACGAGCAGTACTTC. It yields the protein CASSQGLPGGRYEQYF.